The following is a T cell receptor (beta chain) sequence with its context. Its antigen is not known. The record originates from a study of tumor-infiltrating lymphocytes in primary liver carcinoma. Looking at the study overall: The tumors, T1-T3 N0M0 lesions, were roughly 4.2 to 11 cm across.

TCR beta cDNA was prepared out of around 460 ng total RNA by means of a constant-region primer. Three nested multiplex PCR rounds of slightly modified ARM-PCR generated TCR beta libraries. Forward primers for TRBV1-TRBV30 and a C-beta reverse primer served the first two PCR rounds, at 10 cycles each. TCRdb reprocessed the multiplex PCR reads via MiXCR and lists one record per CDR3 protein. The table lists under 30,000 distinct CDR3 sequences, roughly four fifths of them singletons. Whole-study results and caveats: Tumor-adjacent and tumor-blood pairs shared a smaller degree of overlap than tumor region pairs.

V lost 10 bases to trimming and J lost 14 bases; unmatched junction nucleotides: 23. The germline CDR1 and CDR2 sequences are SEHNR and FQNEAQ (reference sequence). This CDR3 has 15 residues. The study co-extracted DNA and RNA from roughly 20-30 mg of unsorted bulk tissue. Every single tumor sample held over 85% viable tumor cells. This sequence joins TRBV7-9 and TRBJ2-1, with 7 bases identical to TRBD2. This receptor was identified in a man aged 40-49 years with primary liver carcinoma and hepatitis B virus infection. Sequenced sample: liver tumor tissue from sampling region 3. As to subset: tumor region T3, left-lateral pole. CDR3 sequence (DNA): TGTGCCAACATTCTTGGATACGGGGACTACGGGTCGGAGTTCTTC. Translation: CANILGYGDYGSEFF.